Following are 30 T cell receptor beta chains from one sample sequenced in a study of response to subunit inactivated influenza vaccine. From the RT-PCR reads, TCRdb called clonotypes with MiXCR, one entry per CDR3 protein. This table has more than 600,000 distinct CDR3 sequences, around 18% appearing once. This sample comprised PBMCs from blood, obtained more than 4 days after vaccination. These receptors all stem from a man aged 45-65 years who received an inactivated influenza vaccine.

The genes are TRBV27 and TRBJ2-2; D might be TRBD1 or TRBD2, each matching 5 bases. Between the trimmed V and J ends, which lost 5 bases and 6 bases, there was a span of 13 bases. CDR3 length equals 14 residues. Germline V gene lookup returns CDR1 MNHEY and CDR2 SMNVEV (reference sequence). The CDR3 protein is CASSPRDLPGELFF. The CDR3 DNA reads TGTGCCAGCAGTCCACGGGACCTTCCCGGGGAGCTGTTTTTT.

This chain links TRBV7-6 with TRBJ2-3; D gene ambiguous. Looked up from germline, CDR1 is SGHVS and CDR2 is FNYEAQ. V gave up 2 bases and J gave up 4 bases, with 7 bases separating them. The CDR3 extends over 13 amino acids. Here the CDR3 reads CASSLHSPDTQYF. The CDR3 nucleotides read TGTGCCAGCAGCTTACACAGCCCAGATACGCAGTATTTT.

In its sample, this clonotype was seen many times. The V and J genes are TRBV18 and TRBJ1-4; unclear D gene. The V gene lost 2 bases and the J gene lost 0 bases, with 7 bases spanning the gap. CDR3 size: 15 residues. CDR1 is KGHSH, CDR2 LQKENI, per germline. The CDR3 loop reads CASSPGRTTNEKLFF. CDR3 nucleotides: TGTGCCAGCTCACCAGGAAGAACAACTAATGAAAAACTGTTTTTT.

Remarks on this clonotype: At one end the junction does not follow the germline gene, possibly because of a read error. The chain employs TRBV6-2 or TRBV6-3 and TRBJ2-2, with 7 bases identical to TRBD1. Germline CDR1 MNHEY, CDR2 SVGEGT. The CDR3 totals 15 residues. The CDR3 here is CVSSNPTGSTGELFF. CDR3 nucleotide sequence: TGTGTCAGCAGTAACCCGACAGGGAGCACCGGGGAGCTGTTTTTT.

This clonotype appeared many times. The rearrangement joins TRBV12-3 or TRBV12-4 to TRBJ2-5; unclear D gene. The length of the CDR3 is 13 residues. V dropped 3 bases and J dropped 5 bases, with 10 bases sitting between them. The CDR3 DNA follows: TGTGCCAGCAGTTTCCCCCCCCCGGAGACCCAGTACTTC. Its translation: CASSFPPPETQYF.

The genes are TRBV12-3 or TRBV12-4 and TRBJ2-3, with 9 bases matching TRBD1. The CDR3 contains 15 residues. V was clipped by 6 bases and J by 0 bases; unmatched bases: 4. CDR3 sequence: CASRMGQGSTDTQYF. The CDR3 nucleotides read TGTGCCAGCAGGATGGGACAGGGAAGCACAGATACGCAGTATTTT.

The V and J genes are TRBV7-9 and TRBJ2-3, with a weak D call TRBD2 (6 bases). The CDR3 length is 16 residues. Germline V lookup: CDR1 SEHNR, CDR2 FQNEAQ (reference sequence). Trimming took off 5 bases at V and 0 bases at J, with 15 bases between the two ends. CDR3 DNA: TGTGCCAGCAGCGTGGGGAGGACGGAGAGCACAGATACGCAGTATTTT. Translation gives CASSVGRTESTDTQYF.

Only a few counts were recorded for this clonotype. V is TRBV10-3 and J is TRBJ2-3, with TRBD1 as a possible D gene (6 bases). Germline values: CDR1 ENHRY, CDR2 SYGVKD. The germline V and J ends were trimmed by 6 bases and 3 bases, with 10 bases remaining between them. There are 13 residues in the CDR3. The CDR3 coding sequence is TGTGCCATCAGGTTACAGGGAACAGATACGCAGTATTTT. Translation gives CAIRLQGTDTQYF.

In DNA form, the CDR3 reads TGCAGTGCTAGAACGACTAGGGACCAAGAGACCCAGTACTTC. Protein: CSARTTRDQETQYF. The chain is built from TRBV20-1 and TRBJ2-5; TRBD2 is a possible D gene (6 bases). V was cut by 2 bases and J by 0 bases, with 10 bases left in between. The CDR3 extends over 14 amino acids. In germline, CDR1 is DFQATT, CDR2 SNEGSKA (reference sequence).

This clonotype was counted between two and nine times. The rearrangement links TRBV5-1 to TRBJ2-2, with D hard to call. CDR1 and CDR2 from the germline V gene are SGHRS and YFSETQ. This CDR3 comprises 16 residues. V gave up 4 bases and J gave up 5 bases, with 18 bases separating them. The CDR3 DNA is TGCGCCAGCAGCGTGTACGGACCCCAAACGACCGGGGAGCTGTTTTTT. Translated, it gives CASSVYGPQTTGELFF.

This clonotype was found many times. The CDR3 is CASSDSAGAFYNEQFF. The DNA for the CDR3 is TGTGCCAGCAGTGACTCGGCGGGGGCCTTTTACAATGAGCAGTTCTTC. The chain has TRBV25-1 and TRBJ2-1; the D gene is possibly TRBD2 (7 bases). Germline V gives CDR1 MGHDK, CDR2 SYGVNS. The CDR3 length is 16 residues. Trimming took 3 bases from V and 4 from J, leaving 16 bases between them.

This clonotype appeared a few times. The chain joins TRBV12-3 or TRBV12-4 to TRBJ1-1; D gene unclear. This CDR3 is built from 17 residues. Deletions cut 1 base from V and 1 base from J, with 16 bases between. This CDR3 reads CASSLGPRRRKNTEAFF. The CDR3 DNA reads as TGTGCCAGCAGTTTAGGCCCCCGTCGGCGGAAGAACACTGAAGCTTTCTTT.

Comments on this clonotype: At one boundary the junction diverges from the germline segment, which might be a read error. The chain joins TRBV20-1 to TRBJ2-7; D gene unclear. CDR3 length equals 18 residues. Germline V CDR1 and CDR2: DFQATT, SNEGSKA (reference sequence). CDR3 region: CSARDVARRSFQNNPSHF. CDR3 DNA sequence: TGCAGTGCTAGAGATGTGGCACGGCGCTCTTTCCAGAATAATCCAAGTCACTTC.

This clonotype showed up just a few times. The chain has TRBV20-1 and TRBJ2-3; TRBD2 agrees at 12 bases. CDR3 length: 15 amino acids. Germline V lookup: CDR1 DFQATT, CDR2 SNEGSKA (reference sequence). Losses at the gene ends were 5 bases for V and 2 bases for J; bases not matched to a gene: 5. For the CDR3, the DNA is TGCAGTGCTCCTACTAGCGGGGGGATCACAGATACGCAGTATTTT. Its translation is CSAPTSGGITDTQYF.

The chain carries TRBV20-1 and TRBJ2-7; a possible D gene is TRBD1 (6 bases). This CDR3 has 15 residues. V was shortened by 6 bases and J by 0 bases, with 18 bases between the two germline ends. Per the germline V gene, CDR1 is DFQATT and CDR2 is SNEGSKA (reference sequence). The DNA for the CDR3 is TGCAGTGCGGGGCCAGGGGCCATCAACTCCTACGAGCAGTACTTC. Its translation is CSAGPGAINSYEQYF.

This clonotype was picked up many times. V and J are TRBV29-1 and TRBJ2-1; 7 bases are shared with TRBD1. Trimming took 3 bases from V and 2 from J; bases not matched to a gene: 7. Germline lookup yields CDR1 SQVTM and CDR2 ANQGSEA. The CDR3 extends over 15 amino acids. The CDR3 spells CSVEDDRETYNEQFF. The CDR3 nucleotides read TGCAGCGTTGAGGACGACAGGGAAACCTACAATGAGCAGTTCTTC.

This clonotype has just a few counts. The rearrangement links TRBV12-3 or TRBV12-4 to TRBJ2-1; D gene uncertain. The V end was cut by 0 bases, the J end by 10 bases, with 7 bases between. CDR3 length equals 12 residues. The chain's CDR3 is CASSLAQGEQFF. CDR3 DNA sequence: TGTGCCAGCAGTTTAGCCCAAGGAGAGCAGTTCTTC.

This clonotype was counted between two and nine times. The chain couples TRBV20-1 to TRBJ2-7, with 9 bases that match TRBD2. This CDR3 comprises 16 residues. The ends lost 3 bases at V and 2 bases at J; junction bases unmatched: 11. CDR1 and CDR2 (germline): DFQATT, SNEGSKA (reference sequence). This CDR3 reads CSASELAGLAAYEQYF. CDR3 in DNA: TGCAGTGCTAGTGAGTTAGCGGGACTAGCCGCCTACGAGCAGTACTTC.

The rearrangement links TRBV6-8 to TRBJ2-7, with no clear D. V lost 2 bases and J 3 bases, leaving 17 bases between the germline ends. This CDR3 is 16 amino acids long. The germline gives CDR1 MNHGY, CDR2 SAAAGT. Here the CDR3 reads CASSYEKGFQVYEQYF. For the CDR3, the DNA is TGTGCCAGCAGTTACGAGAAGGGCTTTCAGGTCTACGAGCAGTACTTC.

This clonotype appeared a few times. The rearrangement joins TRBV12-3 or TRBV12-4 to TRBJ2-6; a possible D gene is TRBD2 (6 bases). V lost 6 bases and J 1 base, leaving 10 bases between the germline ends. CDR3 size: 15 residues. The CDR3 bases are TGTGCCAGCAGCGTGAGCGGGTCTGGGGCCAACGTCCTGACTTTC. Its protein is CASSVSGSGANVLTF.

This chain connects TRBV5-1 to TRBJ1-1; TRBD1 matches 11 bases. This CDR3 has 14 amino acids. The V and J ends lost 4 bases and 4 bases, in that order; junction bases with no gene match: 3. Germline CDR1 is SGHRS and CDR2 is YFSETQ. The CDR3, as DNA: TGCGCCAGCAGCGAGGGACAGGGGGGCACTGAAGCTTTCTTT. It is translated as CASSEGQGGTEAFF.

This clonotype was detected ten times or more. This chain connects TRBV29-1 to TRBJ2-7; 7 positions agree with TRBD1. V gave up 2 bases and J gave up 0 bases; unmatched junction bases: 7. Germline CDR1 SQVTM, CDR2 ANQGSEA. CDR3 length: 15 amino acids. The CDR3 here is CSVENRGWDSYEQYF. The CDR3 coding sequence is TGCAGCGTTGAAAACAGGGGCTGGGACTCCTACGAGCAGTACTTC.

The chain uses TRBV7-2 and TRBJ1-6, with TRBD1 matching over 7 bases. The CDR3 runs 16 residues. Germline V gene sequence: CDR1 SGHTA, CDR2 FQGNSA. The V segment lost 5 bases and the J segment 7 bases; nucleotides outside the gene matches: 11. The CDR3 spells CASSLDRQGRNSPLHF. CDR3 coding DNA: TGTGCCAGCAGCCTCGACAGACAGGGCCGAAATTCACCCCTCCACTTT.

V usage is TRBV12-3 or TRBV12-4 and J usage is TRBJ2-5, with 9 bases lining up with TRBD1. Germline trimming cut 4 bases from V and 3 bases from J; bases unmatched to any gene: 6. CDR3 length equals 15 residues. CDR3 DNA sequence: TGTGCCAGCAGTTCACAGGGGGCCGGGGAAGAGACCCAGTACTTC. Its translation: CASSSQGAGEETQYF.

This clonotype is a singleton in its sample. V usage is TRBV5-6 and J usage is TRBJ2-2, with 8 positions matching TRBD1. V lost 5 bases, J lost 5 bases, and 5 bases stayed unmatched. The germline gives CDR1 SGHDT, CDR2 YYEEEE. The length of the CDR3 is 14 residues. This chain's CDR3 is CASRQDRVTGELFF. CDR3 DNA: TGTGCCAGCAGGCAGGACAGGGTTACCGGGGAGCTGTTTTTT.

This clonotype occurred a few times. CDR3 bases: TGCAGCGTGGTGGATCAATACAATGAGCAGTTCTTC. The encoded protein is CSVVDQYNEQFF. The chain recombines TRBV20-1 with TRBJ2-1; D unresolved. The CDR3 spans 12 residues. Germline V gene sequence: CDR1 DFQATT, CDR2 SNEGSKA (reference sequence).

The chain is built from TRBV29-1 and TRBJ1-3; no clear D. The CDR3 is 14 residues long. Germline loops: CDR1 SQVTM, CDR2 ANQGSEA. V shed 3 bases and J shed 0 bases, with 9 bases lying between them. CDR3 coding DNA: TGCAGCGTTGAGGAGGAACGCTCTGGAAACACCATATATTTT. Amino acid sequence: CSVEEERSGNTIYF. Full variable domain (outside the CDR3, taken from reference TRBV29-1 and TRBJ1-3): SAVISQKPSRDICQRGTSLTIQCQVDSQVTMMFWYRQQPGQSLTLIATANQGSEATYESGFVIDKFPISRPNLTFSTLTVSNMSPEDSSIYLCSVEEERSGNTIYFGEGSWLTVV.

The CDR3 reads CASSYQTAIYGYTF. Here the CDR3 DNA reads TGTGCCAGCAGTTACCAGACAGCAATCTATGGCTACACCTTC. The V call is TRBV12-3 or TRBV12-4, the J call TRBJ1-2; TRBD1 might be the D (5 bases). This CDR3 contains 14 residues. Between the trimmed V and J ends, which lost 4 bases and 4 bases, there was a span of 13 bases.

CDR3: CASSRGQNNSPLHF. CDR3 coding DNA: TGTGCCAGCAGCCGCGGACAGAATAATTCACCCCTCCACTTT. V is TRBV7-9 and J is TRBJ1-6; possibly TRBD1 for D (6 bases). Per germline, CDR1 SEHNR and CDR2 FQNEAQ (reference sequence). V was trimmed by 5 bases and J by 5 bases, leaving 10 bases between them. The CDR3 spans 14 residues.

The rearrangement joins TRBV6-1 to TRBJ1-6; the D is unclear. Germline values: CDR1 MNHNS, CDR2 SASEGT. CDR3 length: 12 amino acids. Trimming removed 5 bases at V and 3 bases at J, with 2 bases between. The CDR3 protein is CASSIYNSPLHF. The CDR3, as DNA: TGTGCCAGCAGTATCTATAATTCACCCCTCCACTTT.